The entry below gives a single T cell receptor beta chain sequence along with its context. In its sample, this clone was seen once. Its target antigen remains unknown. Base qualities are not recorded, but no much larger clone differs from it by a single base. The data were taken from a study of cytotoxic CD8 clonotypes in ibrutinib-treated CLL (dated by TCRdb to the early 2020s). Some background on the complete study: The cohort was composed of about a dozen relapsed/refractory and fewer than 16 treatment-naive patients; IGHV unmutated status was identified in some 17 patients. The response samples were drawn at a median of around eleven months into treatment, with a range of about 6 to 36 months. Cryopreserved peripheral blood mononuclear cells were obtained before treatment, at response, and at either sustained remission or disease progression. Longitudinal samples were obtainable from about 30% of the roughly 86 participants in the trial. Responses were partial in about 25 patients and complete in 2; after median roughly 69 months follow-up, about 14 stayed in remission and roughly twelve progressed. Every remission and progressive disease sample was obtained while ibrutinib was still being received by the patients. On average, each sample yielded 255,043 productive templates and over 90,000 productive rearrangements.

What the time point label conveys for this sample: less than 30 months on ibrutinib. For TCR beta library preparation, about 2.1 micrograms of genomic DNA were extracted from the cryopreserved PBMCs. Longitudinal blood samples from CLL patients on ibrutinib monotherapy underwent high-throughput TCR beta sequencing. Patients were enrolled in a phase 2 open-label single-center ibrutinib monotherapy trial. On a MiSeq, deep resolution sequencing aimed for a depth between 1 in 1 million and 1 in 200,000 T cells, with each clonotype covered around 10x on average. The immunoSEQ hsTCRB Kit was used to generate the TCR beta libraries. As for the authors' bioinformatics: Data were analyzed with ImmunoSEQ Data Assistant and ImmunoSEQ Analyzer, with V, D and J genes assigned per IMGT definitions. Clonality, which ranges from 0 to 1, was calculated by subtracting the normalized Shannon entropy of productive rearrangement frequencies from one. Public clonotype analysis was restricted to overrepresented clonotypes comprising at least 0.05% of each patient's repertoire. About 13 age-matched healthy donor repertoires from immuneACCESS were used as controls for clonality. This is the immuneACCESS table as TCRdb keeps it, with only in-frame sequences that have V and J called. A part of the clones is gone; compared with another copy, unresolved V genes explain less than half, and the rest is unexplained. V and J calls and clone size come straight from that table; D and trimming were deduced from the DNA. The sample data list some 200,000 clones, and 72% of these were observed just once. Clones ranked in the top ten supply over 10% of the sample.

The CDR3 numbers 15 residues from cysteine through phenylalanine. The DNA shown is the 45-base CDR3, in frame from base 1. Unmatched junction bases come to 12, with V trimmed by 4 bases and J by 8 bases. In the germline V gene, CDR1 corresponds to SGHRS and CDR2 to YFSETQ. Study-wide conclusions, independent of this receptor: Sampling times were not matched between sustained-remission and progressing patients, and lymph node repertoires were not studied. At ibrutinib response clonality went up, during sustained remission it held steady, and at progression it dropped back toward baseline. Baseline clonality exceeded that of age-matched healthy donors and correlated strongly with circulating CD8+ T-cell counts. Public clonotypes were rare and either shrank or stayed stable during treatment, and the rise in clonality at ibrutinib response reflected expansion of private clonotypes.

The sequence came from a human donor with chronic lymphocytic leukemia. This receptor chain uses TRBV5-1 and TRBJ2-1; TRBD2 aligns with 7 central bases. Sequenced material: PBMCs, taken after 24 months of ibrutinib treatment. The CDR3 protein is CASSTTGPSGDEQFF. The DNA is as follows: TGCGCCAGCAGCACGACGGGACCCAGCGGGGATGAGCAGTTCTTC.